This T cell receptor (beta chain) was captured by sequencing in a study of T cell responses to AZD1222 COVID-19 vaccine. Overall study findings and caveats: Across the whole spike, CD4 TCRs peaked at regions 160-218 and 743-854.

Sequencing used immunoSEQ multiplex PCR; TCRdb keeps in-frame clones, though not all of them. The sample has roughly 170,000 clones; 94% are singletons. CDR3 size: 17 residues. Germline V gene lookup returns CDR1 LNHNV and CDR2 YYDKDF (reference sequence). V was shortened by 2 bases and J by 2 bases, with 17 bases between the two germline ends. On this clone: Its antigen remains unidentified.

The V call is TRBV15, the J call TRBJ2-3; D is perhaps TRBD2 (6 bases). The source material was peripheral blood, sampled 28 days after the second AZD1222 dose. This sequence originates from an adult who received the AZD1222 COVID-19 vaccine. This CDR3 is CATSRSGSGLNTDTQYF. CDR3 bases: TGTGCCACCAGCAGATCGGGGAGCGGGTTAAACACAGATACGCAGTATTTT. The full variable domain, with the rest looked up from reference TRBV15 and TRBJ2-3, is DAMVIQNPRYQVTQFGKPVTLSCSQTLNHNVMYWYQQKSSQAPKLLFHYYDKDFNNEADTPDNFQSRRPNTSFCFLDIRSPGLGDTAMYLCATSRSGSGLNTDTQYFGPGTRLTVL.